What follows are 14 T cell receptor beta chains derived from one specimen sequenced in a study of shared clonotypes between healthy human individuals. The table came from immunoSEQ multiplex PCR; TCRdb's copy has only in-frame clones and leaves some out. The table includes approximately 1,500,000 clones, 98% detected once. Sample: naive CD4+ T cells sorted from blood. Subset given: CD45RA+ positively selected. The receptor source for this set is a man in his thirties or forties in good health.

The gene calls are TRBV7-2 and TRBJ2-1; D gene ambiguous. Germline CDR1 SGHTA, CDR2 FQGNSA. The CDR3 extends over 16 amino acids. Trimming removed 8 bases at V and 3 bases at J, with 20 bases between. CDR3 sequence (DNA): TGTGCCAGCTCCCCCTTTGCGAGCACCCTCTACAATGAGCAGTTCTTC. As protein: CASSPFASTLYNEQFF.

V and J are TRBV7-6 and TRBJ2-2; D is ambiguous. Germline V gives CDR1 SGHVS, CDR2 FNYEAQ. V gave up 5 bases and J gave up 2 bases, with 12 bases separating them. CDR3 length: 15 residues. CDR3 nucleotide sequence: TGTGCCAGCAGCCGACTGACCGCAAACACCGGGGAGCTGTTTTTT. It specifies CASSRLTANTGELFF. Filled out from reference TRBV7-6 and TRBJ2-2, the complete variable domain reads GAGVSQSPRYKVTKRGQDVALRCDPISGHVSLYWYRQALGQGPEFLTYFNYEAQQDKSGLPNDRFSAERPEGSISTLTIQRTEQRDSAMYRCASSRLTANTGELFFGEGSRLTVL.

This sequence joins TRBV6-5 and TRBJ2-2, with TRBD1 matching 7 bases. Germline CDR1 MNHEY, CDR2 SVGAGI. This CDR3 is 15 amino acids long. J was trimmed by 0 bases and V by 9 bases; bases with no gene match: 7. The CDR3: CASIQGSPNTGELFF. The CDR3 DNA reads TGTGCCAGTATACAGGGGAGCCCGAACACCGGGGAGCTGTTTTTT.

This sequence joins TRBV6-4 and TRBJ2-7; 9 bases agree with TRBD2. This CDR3 has 16 residues. With 0 bases clipped from V and 3 bases from J, the junction kept 6 bases outside the gene matches. CDR1 and CDR2 from the germline V gene are MRHNA and SNTAGT. CDR3 sequence (DNA): TGTGCCAGCAGTGACTCGACTAGCGGTAGATACTACGAGCAGTACTTC. This sequence encodes CASSDSTSGRYYEQYF.

The chain couples TRBV29-1 to TRBJ2-1; 7 nucleotides line up with TRBD2. The CDR3 is 13 amino acids. The germline CDR1 and CDR2 sequences are SQVTM and ANQGSEA. V gave up 7 bases and J gave up 8 bases; unmatched junction bases: 11. The chain's CDR3 is CSAVLLARDEQFF. In DNA form, the CDR3 reads TGCAGCGCCGTCTTACTAGCGAGAGATGAGCAGTTCTTC.

The V call is TRBV28, the J call TRBJ1-1; TRBD1 might be the D (5 bases). Germline values: CDR1 MDHEN, CDR2 SYDVKM. Trimming cost V 6 bases and J 10 bases, with 12 bases left between them. The CDR3 is 11 amino acids. The CDR3 nucleotides are TGTGCCAGCAGGGGGCCCCGAAGAGCTTTCTTT. It specifies CASRGPRRAFF.

The rearrangement uses TRBV6-5 and TRBJ2-1, with 7 nucleotides matching TRBD2. The V gene end was trimmed by 4 bases and the J gene end by 3 bases; junction bases not matched to a gene: 9. Germline loops: CDR1 MNHEY, CDR2 SVGAGI. This CDR3 contains 16 residues. DNA of the CDR3: TGTGCCAGCAGTTCCGGGACTATAATCTTCTACAATGAGCAGTTCTTC. Protein sequence: CASSSGTIIFYNEQFF.

The chain links TRBV28 to TRBJ2-7; D possibly corresponds to TRBD2 (5 bases). V gave up 4 bases and J gave up 3 bases, with 19 bases separating them. The CDR3 runs to 16 residues. The germline V gene encodes CDR1 MDHEN and CDR2 SYDVKM. Written as DNA, the CDR3 is TGTGCCAGCAGTTCCCCTATAGAGGGTTTATTCTACGAGCAGTACTTC. Encoded protein: CASSSPIEGLFYEQYF.

The V call is TRBV9, the J call TRBJ2-2; 13 bases align to TRBD2. J lost 1 base, V lost 4 bases, and 4 bases had no gene match. Germline CDR1 is SGDLS and CDR2 is YYNGEE. The CDR3 consists of 17 residues. CDR3 bases: TGTGCCAGCAGCCCCCGGACTAGCGGGGGGAACACCGGGGAGCTGTTTTTT. Its protein product is CASSPRTSGGNTGELFF. The full variable domain, rest sourced from reference TRBV9 and TRBJ2-2, is DSGVTQTPKHLITATGQRVTLRCSPRSGDLSVYWYQQSLDQGLQFLIQYYNGEERAKGNILERFSAQQFPDLHSELNLSSLELGDSALYFCASSPRTSGGNTGELFFGEGSRLTVL.

The V and J genes are TRBV5-4 and TRBJ2-1; no clear D gene. This CDR3 contains 13 residues. Between the trimmed V and J ends, which lost 2 bases and 2 bases, there was a span of 5 bases. Germline CDR1 is SGHNT and CDR2 is YYREEE (reference sequence). As DNA, the CDR3 is TGTGCCAGCAGCTTACCTACCTACAATGAGCAGTTCTTC. This codes for CASSLPTYNEQFF.

This sequence joins TRBV19 and TRBJ2-1, with 13 bases that match TRBD2. CDR3 size: 17 residues. Trimming removed 5 bases from V and 3 bases from J; junction bases left unmatched: 7. Germline-derived CDR1 and CDR2 are LNHDA and SQIVND (reference sequence). DNA of the CDR3: TGTGCCAGTAGTCCTAGACTAGCGGGAGGCCTCTACAATGAGCAGTTCTTC. It yields the protein CASSPRLAGGLYNEQFF.

This clone came up once. This chain uses TRBV27 with TRBJ2-7, with 10 bases fitting TRBD1. CDR1 is MNHEY, CDR2 SMNVEV, per germline (reference sequence). With 3 bases clipped from V and 4 bases from J, the junction kept 3 bases outside the gene matches. This CDR3 comprises 14 residues. CDR3 nucleotides: TGTGCCAGCAGTTTCCGGGGACAGGGGTACGAGCAGTACTTC. Translation gives CASSFRGQGYEQYF.

This chain connects TRBV5-1 to TRBJ2-5; perhaps TRBD1 as D (5 bases). There are 17 residues in the CDR3. CDR1 SGHRS and CDR2 YFSETQ come from the germline V gene. V was clipped by 2 bases and J by 3 bases, with 20 bases between them. DNA for the CDR3: TGCGCCAGCAGCTTTGGGGCTGATTTCGGGTTTGAAGAGACCCAGTACTTC. It encodes CASSFGADFGFEETQYF.

The rearrangement links TRBV19 to TRBJ2-2, with TRBD2 matching over 13 bases. V gave up 4 bases and J gave up 3 bases; unmatched junction bases: 5. CDR1 and CDR2 from the germline V gene are LNHDA and SQIVND (reference sequence). CDR3 length equals 17 residues. The CDR3 DNA reads as TGTGCCAGTAGTAGCCCGGGACTAGCGGGATACACCGGGGAGCTGTTTTTT. Translated, it gives CASSSPGLAGYTGELFF.